The 20 T cell receptor beta chains below all came from one sample that was sequenced in a study of shared clonotypes between healthy human individuals. Measured with immunoSEQ multiplex PCR; TCRdb has only the in-frame clones, and not every one. The table includes nearly 500,000 clones, around 80% detected once. Sequencing was done on a sample of PBMCs. These receptors all stem from a woman between 40 and 55 years old in good health. Some clones in this sample may be carry-over from other donors' samples.

V is TRBV1 and J is TRBJ1-1; the table's D call TRBD1 went unverified against the DNA. TRBV1 is a documented pseudogene. This CDR3 region has 20 residues. The CDR3 DNA is TGCACCAGCAGCCAAGAGCTCCCCGAGACAGGGGGCTGGGACGACACTGAAGCTTTCTTT. Protein: CTSSQELPETGGWDDTEAFF.

This clone has a handful of counts. CDR3 coding DNA: TGTGCCAGCAGTGCGGGAGCTGAGACCCAGTACTTC. Translated: CASSAGAETQYF. The rearrangement links TRBV2 to TRBJ2-5; possibly TRBD2 for D (6 bases). Trimming pared 4 bases from V and 5 bases from J, leaving 8 bases between. Germline V lookup: CDR1 SNHLY, CDR2 FYNNEI. The CDR3 has 12 residues.

This sequence joins TRBV23-1 and TRBJ2-7; 8 nucleotides match TRBD2. TRBV23-1 qualifies as an ORF whose function is uncertain. The V segment lost 3 bases and the J segment 4 bases; nucleotides outside the gene matches: 29. The CDR3 runs to 22 residues. The CDR3 region has the DNA TGCGCCAGCAGTCAGCCAGGTCTTCGGGGGACTAGATTTTTCGCTGACCAGTACGAGCAGTACTTC. This codes for CASSQPGLRGTRFFADQYEQYF.

The chain joins TRBV15 to TRBJ1-5; no clear D. CDR3 length: 14 amino acids. The V gene's germline CDR1 is LNHNV and CDR2 YYDKDF (reference sequence). V was pared by 1 base and J by 0 bases, with 4 bases between. For the CDR3, the DNA is TGTGCCACCAGCAGAGTAGGTAGCAATCAGCCCCAGCATTTT. This sequence encodes CATSRVGSNQPQHF.

This clone appeared once. This sequence joins TRBV7-3 and TRBJ2-2, with no clear D. From germline, CDR1 is SGHTA and CDR2 FQGTGA. V was shortened by 5 bases and J by 6 bases, with 19 bases between the two germline ends. This CDR3 region has 16 residues. The CDR3 here is CASSLNGPRMAGELFF. Written as DNA, the CDR3 is TGTGCCAGCAGCCTAAACGGACCCAGAATGGCCGGGGAGCTGTTTTTT. The full variable domain, rest sourced from reference TRBV7-3 and TRBJ2-2, is GAGVSQTPSNKVTEKGKYVELRCDPISGHTALYWYRQSLGQGPEFLIYFQGTGAADDSGLPNDRFFAVRPEGSVSTLKIQRTERGDSAVYLCASSLNGPRMAGELFFGEGSRLTVL.

The genes are TRBV15 and TRBJ1-1; D is uncertain. V gave up 6 bases and J gave up 11 bases, with 16 bases separating them. This CDR3 is 12 amino acids long. CDR1 is LNHNV, CDR2 YYDKDF, per germline (reference sequence). CDR3 sequence (DNA): TGTGCCACCAGTCCTAGAGGCCAGCAGGCTTTCTTT. This translates into CATSPRGQQAFF.

The chain carries TRBV18 and TRBJ2-4; D may be TRBD1 (6 bases). The CDR3 is 14 residues long. The germline V gene encodes CDR1 KGHSH and CDR2 LQKENI. Trimming removed 3 bases at V and 6 bases at J, with 12 bases between. The CDR3 DNA reads as TGTGCCAGCTCACCGGCGGGCAGGGGAAACATTCAGTACTTC. Amino acid sequence: CASSPAGRGNIQYF.

This sequence joins TRBV6-5 and TRBJ2-5; TRBD2 agrees at 9 bases. The junction had 7 bases not matched to a gene; V was cut back by 5 bases and J by 6 bases. The CDR3 consists of 14 residues. CDR1 is MNHEY, CDR2 SVGAGI, per germline. As DNA, the CDR3 is TGTGCCAGCAGTGTGGGACTAGCTATGAAGACCCAGTACTTC. Protein product: CASSVGLAMKTQYF.

As to this clone: This same CDR3 is encoded by further DNA sequences in the sample. The chain couples TRBV2 to TRBJ2-5, with TRBD2 as a possible D gene (5 bases). The germline CDR1 and CDR2 sequences are SNHLY and FYNNEI. V lost 8 bases and J 5 bases, leaving 15 bases between the germline ends. The length of the CDR3 is 13 residues. CDR3 sequence (DNA): TGTGCCAGCGGGAGAGAGAGACGGGAGACCCAGTACTTC. It translates to CASGRERRETQYF. The complete variable domain, with remaining parts taken from reference TRBV2 and TRBJ2-5, reads EPEVTQTPSHQVTQMGQEVILRCVPISNHLYFYWYRQILGQKVEFLVSFYNNEISEKSEIFDDQFSVERPDGSNFTLKIRSTKLEDSAMYFCASGRERRETQYFGPGTRLLVL.

The V gene is TRBV19, the J gene TRBJ2-3; 14 nucleotides match TRBD2. The CDR3 totals 15 residues. Germline V gene lookup returns CDR1 LNHDA and CDR2 SQIVND (reference sequence). With V trimmed by 5 bases and J by 8 bases, 6 bases remained unmatched. The CDR3 sequence is CASSAGTSGSGTQYF. For the CDR3, the DNA is TGTGCCAGTAGTGCGGGGACTAGCGGGAGTGGTACGCAGTATTTT.

As for this clone: The same CDR3 is also encoded by other DNA sequences in this sample. The V gene is TRBV18, the J gene TRBJ2-7; D possibly corresponds to TRBD1 (5 bases). V was shortened by 3 bases and J by 2 bases, with 8 bases between the two germline ends. Germline V CDR1 and CDR2: KGHSH, LQKENI. The CDR3 runs to 13 residues. Here the CDR3 reads CASSPPGPYEQYF. The DNA for the CDR3 is TGTGCCAGCTCACCTCCAGGGCCCTACGAGCAGTACTTC.

The chain recombines TRBV18 with TRBJ1-1; D is undetermined. CDR1 and CDR2 (germline): KGHSH, LQKENI. V lost 4 bases and J 0 bases, leaving 9 bases between the germline ends. This CDR3 is built from 14 residues. In DNA, the CDR3 is TGTGCCAGCTCACGCGGAGCTTTGAACACTGAAGCTTTCTTT. This translates into CASSRGALNTEAFF.

V and J are TRBV5-1 and TRBJ2-7, with a possible D match to TRBD1 (6 bases). The germline V gene encodes CDR1 SGHRS and CDR2 YFSETQ. With 4 bases removed from V and 7 bases from J, the gap between germline ends came to 15 bases. The CDR3 is 13 amino acids. The CDR3 protein is CASSQTGWREQYF. CDR3 nucleotide sequence: TGCGCCAGCAGCCAAACAGGGTGGAGGGAGCAGTACTTC.

This sequence joins TRBV11-3 and TRBJ2-7; TRBD1 matches at 8 bases. Germline loops: CDR1 SGHNT, CDR2 YENEEA. CDR3 length equals 15 residues. J gave up 0 bases and V 5 bases, and 6 bases lay outside the gene matches. The CDR3 region has the DNA TGTGCCAGCAGCACCCGGACAGGGATCTCCTACGAGCAGTACTTC. This codes for CASSTRTGISYEQYF.

In its sample, this clone was seen a few times. V and J are TRBV2 and TRBJ2-7; 10 bases line up with TRBD2. This CDR3 is built from 13 residues. Trimming at V came to 8 bases and at J to 4 bases, leaving 5 bases not matched to a gene. CDR1 is SNHLY and CDR2 is FYNNEI in the germline V gene. CDR3 residues: CASSSGRSYEQYF. The CDR3 bases are TGTGCCAGCTCTAGCGGGAGATCGTACGAGCAGTACTTC. The full variable domain, with the rest looked up from reference TRBV2 and TRBJ2-7, is EPEVTQTPSHQVTQMGQEVILRCVPISNHLYFYWYRQILGQKVEFLVSFYNNEISEKSEIFDDQFSVERPDGSNFTLKIRSTKLEDSAMYFCASSSGRSYEQYFGPGTRLTVT.

This rearrangement joins TRBV4-1 to TRBJ2-7, with D perhaps being TRBD1 or TRBD2 (5 bases each). The germline V gene encodes CDR1 MGHRA and CDR2 YSYEKL. Trimming removed 4 bases from V and 2 bases from J, with 18 bases in between. The length of the CDR3 is 16 residues. The chain's CDR3 is CASSLRNRDEAYEQYF. CDR3 DNA: TGCGCCAGCAGCCTCAGAAACCGGGACGAAGCCTACGAGCAGTACTTC.

Note on this clone: A far larger clone is off by one base, so a read error is likely. The chain recombines TRBV7-8 with TRBJ2-7; D could derive from TRBD1 or TRBD2 (6 bases each). The CDR3 is 12 amino acids. The germline V gene encodes CDR1 SGHVS and CDR2 FQNEAQ. The CDR3 reads CAGSHGGGEQYF. CDR3 bases: TGTGCCGGCAGCCACGGGGGCGGCGAGCAGTACTTC.

The chain uses TRBV30 and TRBJ2-1; TRBD2 is a possible D gene (5 bases). V shed 2 bases and J shed 8 bases, with 10 bases lying between them. From germline, CDR1 is GTSNPN and CDR2 SVGIG (reference sequence). This CDR3 contains 12 residues. The CDR3 here is CAWSINSDEQFF. CDR3 DNA sequence: TGTGCCTGGAGTATAAATAGCGATGAGCAGTTCTTC.

The V and J genes are TRBV7-2 and TRBJ2-7; 9 nucleotides agree with TRBD1. Germline loops: CDR1 SGHTA, CDR2 FQGNSA. V lost 5 bases to trimming and J lost 0 bases; unmatched junction nucleotides: 8. This CDR3 is built from 16 residues. The CDR3 DNA is TGTGCCAGCAGCCTGGGGACAGGGCGCTACTCCTACGAGCAGTACTTC. This encodes CASSLGTGRYSYEQYF.

V and J are TRBV7-9 and TRBJ1-1, with D maybe TRBD1 (5 bases). CDR3 length: 16 amino acids. Trimming cost V 1 base and J 3 bases, with 15 bases left between them. The germline V gene encodes CDR1 SEHNR and CDR2 FQNEAQ (reference sequence). CDR3 region: CASSLGSGGSDTEAFF. The CDR3 DNA is TGTGCCAGCAGCTTAGGAAGTGGGGGATCAGACACTGAAGCTTTCTTT. Drawing the rest from reference TRBV7-9 and TRBJ1-1, the complete variable domain is DTGVSQNPRHKITKRGQNVTFRCDPISEHNRLYWYRQTLGQGPEFLTYFQNEAQLEKSRLLSDRFSAERPKGSFSTLEIQRTEQGDSAMYLCASSLGSGGSDTEAFFGQGTRLTVV.